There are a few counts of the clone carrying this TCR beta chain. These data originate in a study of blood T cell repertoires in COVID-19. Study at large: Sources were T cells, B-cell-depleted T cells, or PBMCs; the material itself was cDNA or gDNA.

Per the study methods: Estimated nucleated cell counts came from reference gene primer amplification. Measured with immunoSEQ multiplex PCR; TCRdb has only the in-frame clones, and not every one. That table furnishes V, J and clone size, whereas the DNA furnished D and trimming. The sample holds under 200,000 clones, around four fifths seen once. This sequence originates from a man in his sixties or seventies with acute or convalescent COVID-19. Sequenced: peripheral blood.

The CDR3 DNA sequence: TGTGCCACCAGTGATTCAAGACAGGGGGCTTCGGCGGGCTACACCTTC. This sequence encodes CATSDSRQGASAGYTF. The J gene is TRBJ1-2, the V gene TRBV24-1, with 10 bases matching TRBD1. V lost 2 bases to trimming and J lost 8 bases; unmatched junction nucleotides: 10. The CDR3 runs to 16 residues. Germline CDR1 reads KGHDR; CDR2 reads SFDVKD.